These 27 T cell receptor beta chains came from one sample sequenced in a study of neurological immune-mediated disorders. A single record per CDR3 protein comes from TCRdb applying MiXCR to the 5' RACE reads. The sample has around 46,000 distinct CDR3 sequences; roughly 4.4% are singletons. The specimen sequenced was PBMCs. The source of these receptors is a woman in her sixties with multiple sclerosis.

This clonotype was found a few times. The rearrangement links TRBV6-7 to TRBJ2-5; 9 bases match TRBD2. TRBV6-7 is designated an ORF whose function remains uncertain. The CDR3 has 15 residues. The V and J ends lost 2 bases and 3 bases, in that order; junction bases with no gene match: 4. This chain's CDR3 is CASSYPSGRKETQYF. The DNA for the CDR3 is TGTGCCAGCAGTTACCCAAGCGGGAGGAAAGAGACCCAGTACTTC.

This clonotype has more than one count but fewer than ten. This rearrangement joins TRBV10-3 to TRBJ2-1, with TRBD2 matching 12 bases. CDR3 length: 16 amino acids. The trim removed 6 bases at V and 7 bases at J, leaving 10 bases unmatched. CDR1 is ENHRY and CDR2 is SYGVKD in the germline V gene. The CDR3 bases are TGTGCCATCAGCCAAGGACTAGCGGGGTCAGGTAATGAGCAGTTCTTC. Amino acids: CAISQGLAGSGNEQFF.

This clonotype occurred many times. The CDR3 loop is CSAFWAVYNEQFF. The DNA for the CDR3 is TGCAGTGCATTTTGGGCAGTCTACAATGAGCAGTTCTTC. The V gene is TRBV20-1, the J gene TRBJ2-1, with D uncertain. V was pared by 6 bases and J by 3 bases, with 12 bases between. The CDR3 loop spans 13 amino acids. Germline assignment: CDR1 DFQATT and CDR2 SNEGSKA (reference sequence).

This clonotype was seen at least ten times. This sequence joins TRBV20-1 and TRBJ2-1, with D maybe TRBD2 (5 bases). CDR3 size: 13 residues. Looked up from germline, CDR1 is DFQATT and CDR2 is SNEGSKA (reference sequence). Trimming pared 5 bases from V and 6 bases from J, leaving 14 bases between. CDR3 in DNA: TGCAGTGCTCCCCACGCTGAGGGCAATGAGCAGTTCTTC. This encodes CSAPHAEGNEQFF.

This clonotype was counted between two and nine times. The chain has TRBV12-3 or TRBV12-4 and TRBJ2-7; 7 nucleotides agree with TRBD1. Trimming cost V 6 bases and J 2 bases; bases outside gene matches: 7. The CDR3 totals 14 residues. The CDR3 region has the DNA TGTGCCAGCAGCACGGACAGGCTTACCTACGAGCAGTACTTC. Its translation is CASSTDRLTYEQYF.

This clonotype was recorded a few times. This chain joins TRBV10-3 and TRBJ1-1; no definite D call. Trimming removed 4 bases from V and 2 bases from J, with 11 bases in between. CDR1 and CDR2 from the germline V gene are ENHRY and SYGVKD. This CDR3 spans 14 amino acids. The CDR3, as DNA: TGTGCCATCAGTGCGGCAGGACCCAACACTGAAGCTTTCTTT. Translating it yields CAISAAGPNTEAFF.

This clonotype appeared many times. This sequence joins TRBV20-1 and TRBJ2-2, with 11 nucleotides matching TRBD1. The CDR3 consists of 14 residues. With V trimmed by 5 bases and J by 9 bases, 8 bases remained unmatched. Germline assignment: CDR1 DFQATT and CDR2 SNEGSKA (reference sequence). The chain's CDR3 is CSALTGTGGWELFF. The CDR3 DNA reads TGCAGTGCTCTGACCGGGACAGGGGGGTGGGAGCTGTTTTTT.

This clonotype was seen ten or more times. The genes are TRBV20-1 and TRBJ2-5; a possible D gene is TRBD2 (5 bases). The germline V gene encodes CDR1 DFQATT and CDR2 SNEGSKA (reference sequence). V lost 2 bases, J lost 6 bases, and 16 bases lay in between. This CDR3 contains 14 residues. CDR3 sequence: CSARTRTREKTQYF. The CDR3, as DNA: TGCAGTGCTAGAACCCGGACTCGGGAAAAGACCCAGTACTTC.

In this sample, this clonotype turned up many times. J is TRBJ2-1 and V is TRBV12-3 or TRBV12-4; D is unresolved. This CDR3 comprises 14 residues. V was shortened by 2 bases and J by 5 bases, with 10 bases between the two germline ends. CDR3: CASSLLTTHNEQFF. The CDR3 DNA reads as TGTGCCAGCAGTTTACTAACTACCCACAATGAGCAGTTCTTC.

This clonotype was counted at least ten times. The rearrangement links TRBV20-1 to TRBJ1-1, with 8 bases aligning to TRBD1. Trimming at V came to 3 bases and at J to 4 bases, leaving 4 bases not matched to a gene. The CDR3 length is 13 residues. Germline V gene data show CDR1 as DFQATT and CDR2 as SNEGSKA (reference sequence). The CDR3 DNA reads TGCAGTGCTAGGCAGGGGGCGGCCACTGAAGCTTTCTTT. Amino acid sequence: CSARQGAATEAFF.

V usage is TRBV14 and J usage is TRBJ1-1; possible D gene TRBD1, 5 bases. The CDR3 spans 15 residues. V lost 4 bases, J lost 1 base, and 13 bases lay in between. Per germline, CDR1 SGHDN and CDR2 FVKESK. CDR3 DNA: TGTGCCAGCAGCCCTTGGGGGATCCGGAACACTGAAGCTTTCTTT. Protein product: CASSPWGIRNTEAFF.

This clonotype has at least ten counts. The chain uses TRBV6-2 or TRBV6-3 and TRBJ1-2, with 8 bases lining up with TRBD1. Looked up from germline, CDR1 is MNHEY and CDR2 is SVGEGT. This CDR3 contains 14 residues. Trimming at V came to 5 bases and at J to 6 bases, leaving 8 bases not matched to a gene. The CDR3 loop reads CASSPTGTGDGYTF. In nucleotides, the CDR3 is TGTGCCAGCAGTCCCACCGGGACAGGTGATGGCTACACCTTC.

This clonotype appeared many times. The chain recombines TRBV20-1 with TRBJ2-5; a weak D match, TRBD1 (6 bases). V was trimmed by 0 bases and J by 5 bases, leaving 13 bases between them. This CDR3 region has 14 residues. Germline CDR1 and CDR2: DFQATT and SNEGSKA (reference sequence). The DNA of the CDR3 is TGCAGTGCTAGAGAAAACACAGGGTACGAGACCCAGTACTTC. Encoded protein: CSARENTGYETQYF.

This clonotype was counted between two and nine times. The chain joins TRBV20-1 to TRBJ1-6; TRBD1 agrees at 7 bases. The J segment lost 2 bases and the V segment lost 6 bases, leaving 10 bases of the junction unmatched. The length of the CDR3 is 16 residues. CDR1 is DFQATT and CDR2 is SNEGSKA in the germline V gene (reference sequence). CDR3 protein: CSAERQGRTYNSPLHF. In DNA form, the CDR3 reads TGCAGTGCGGAAAGACAGGGAAGGACCTATAATTCACCCCTCCACTTT.

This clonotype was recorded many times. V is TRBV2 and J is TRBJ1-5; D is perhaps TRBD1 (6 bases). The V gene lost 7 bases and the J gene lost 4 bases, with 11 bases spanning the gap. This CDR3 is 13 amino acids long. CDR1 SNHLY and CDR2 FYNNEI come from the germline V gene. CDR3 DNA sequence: TGTGCCAGCAACCCGGACAGAAATCAGCCCCAGCATTTT. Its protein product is CASNPDRNQPQHF.

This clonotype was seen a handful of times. The CDR3 spells CASSPAGIAAYNEQFF. The CDR3 region has the DNA TGTGCCAGCAGCCCCGCTGGAATAGCGGCCTACAATGAGCAGTTCTTC. This chain uses TRBV11-3 with TRBJ2-1; possible D gene TRBD2, 6 bases. The V gene lost 5 bases and the J gene lost 2 bases, with 16 bases spanning the gap. Germline V lookup: CDR1 SGHNT, CDR2 YENEEA. This CDR3 region has 16 residues.

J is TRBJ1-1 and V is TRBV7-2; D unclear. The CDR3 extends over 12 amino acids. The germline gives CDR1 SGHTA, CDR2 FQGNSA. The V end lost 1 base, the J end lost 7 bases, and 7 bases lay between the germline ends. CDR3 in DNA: TGTGCCAGCAGCTTAGGATATGGTGAAGCTTTCTTT. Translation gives CASSLGYGEAFF.

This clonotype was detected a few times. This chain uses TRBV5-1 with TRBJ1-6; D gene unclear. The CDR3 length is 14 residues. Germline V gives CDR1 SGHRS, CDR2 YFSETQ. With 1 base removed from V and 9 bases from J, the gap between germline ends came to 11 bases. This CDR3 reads CASSLSDLGSPLHF. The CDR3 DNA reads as TGCGCCAGCAGCTTGTCGGACTTGGGTTCACCCCTCCACTTT.

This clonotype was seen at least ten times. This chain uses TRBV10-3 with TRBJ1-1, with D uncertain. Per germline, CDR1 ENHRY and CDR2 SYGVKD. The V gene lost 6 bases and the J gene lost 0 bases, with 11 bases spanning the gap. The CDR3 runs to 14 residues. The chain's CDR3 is CAIRRRDMNTEAFF. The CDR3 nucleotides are TGTGCCATCAGGAGAAGGGATATGAACACTGAAGCTTTCTTT.

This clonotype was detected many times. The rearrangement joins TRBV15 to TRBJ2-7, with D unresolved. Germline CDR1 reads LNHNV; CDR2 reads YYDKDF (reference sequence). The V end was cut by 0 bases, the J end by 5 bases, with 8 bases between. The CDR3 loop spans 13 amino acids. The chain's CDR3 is CATSRDGGNEQYV. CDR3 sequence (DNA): TGTGCCACCAGCAGAGACGGCGGAAACGAGCAGTACGTC.

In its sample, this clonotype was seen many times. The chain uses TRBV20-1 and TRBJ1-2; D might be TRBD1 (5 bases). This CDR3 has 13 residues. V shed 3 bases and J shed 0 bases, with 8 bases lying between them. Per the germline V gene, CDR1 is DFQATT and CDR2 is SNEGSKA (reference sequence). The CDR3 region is CSASDSPNYGYTF. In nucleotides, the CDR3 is TGCAGTGCTAGTGACAGCCCTAACTATGGCTACACCTTC.

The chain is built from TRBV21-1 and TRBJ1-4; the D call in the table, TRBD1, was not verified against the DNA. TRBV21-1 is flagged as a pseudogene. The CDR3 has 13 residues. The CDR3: CASSRQGNEKLFF. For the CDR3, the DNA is TGTGCCAGCAGCCGCCAGGGTAATGAGAAACTGTTTTTT.

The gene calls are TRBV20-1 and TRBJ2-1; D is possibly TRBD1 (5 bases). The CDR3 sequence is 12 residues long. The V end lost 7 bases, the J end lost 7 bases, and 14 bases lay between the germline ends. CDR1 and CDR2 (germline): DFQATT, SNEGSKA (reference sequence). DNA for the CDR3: TGCAGTGGCACGGCAGGGTATAATGAGCAGTTCTTC. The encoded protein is CSGTAGYNEQFF.

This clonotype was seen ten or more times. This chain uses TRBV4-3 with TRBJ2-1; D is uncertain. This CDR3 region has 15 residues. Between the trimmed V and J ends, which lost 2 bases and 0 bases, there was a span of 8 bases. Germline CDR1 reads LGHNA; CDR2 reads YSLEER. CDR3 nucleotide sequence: TGCGCCAGCAGCCAATACGTCGGCTCCTACAATGAGCAGTTCTTC. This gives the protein CASSQYVGSYNEQFF.

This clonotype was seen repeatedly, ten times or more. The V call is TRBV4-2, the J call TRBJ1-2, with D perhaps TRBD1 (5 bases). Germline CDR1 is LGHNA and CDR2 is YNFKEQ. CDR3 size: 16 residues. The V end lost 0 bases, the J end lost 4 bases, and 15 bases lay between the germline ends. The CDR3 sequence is CASSQDGGVKSYGYTF. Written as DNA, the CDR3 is TGTGCCAGCAGCCAAGATGGGGGTGTAAAAAGCTATGGCTACACCTTC.

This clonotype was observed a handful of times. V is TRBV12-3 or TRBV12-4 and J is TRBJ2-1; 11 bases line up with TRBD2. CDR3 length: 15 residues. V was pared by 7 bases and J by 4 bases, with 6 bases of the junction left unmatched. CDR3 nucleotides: TGTGCCAGCATCCCGGGACTAGCGGAGTACAATGAGCAGTTCTTC. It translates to CASIPGLAEYNEQFF.

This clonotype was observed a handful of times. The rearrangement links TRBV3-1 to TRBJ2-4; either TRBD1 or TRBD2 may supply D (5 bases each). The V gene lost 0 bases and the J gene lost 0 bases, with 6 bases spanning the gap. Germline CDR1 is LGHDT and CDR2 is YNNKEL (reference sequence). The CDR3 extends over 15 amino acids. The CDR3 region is CASSQEGVAKNIQYF. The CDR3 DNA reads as TGTGCCAGCAGCCAAGAGGGGGTAGCCAAAAACATTCAGTACTTC.